This TCR beta chain was recorded in a study of OX40 agonist ivuxolimab in advanced cancers. Study at large: Eligibility admitted prior anti-PD-1, anti-PD-L1 or anti-CTLA-4 therapy; roughly 37% had some.

Regarding this clone: Antigen: not known.

Findings and limits, study-wide: At doses 0.1 to 3.0 mg/kg, CD4+ and CD8+ clones expanded. A proportion of nonresponders additionally exhibited low normalized T-cell clonal expansion.

Profiling relied on immunoSEQ multiplex PCR, and the TCRdb table lists in-frame clones only, not all of them. The sample holds some 60,000 clones; around 86% are singletons and the top ten take roughly 4%. Collection of blood occurred at baseline, at cycle 4 day 1, and at cycle 7 day 1. Sequenced material: CD4+ or CD8+ T cells sorted from blood, taken in a trial of the OX40 agonist ivuxolimab. The sequence came from an adult with an advanced solid tumor such as melanoma, head and neck, liver or kidney cancer.

This CDR3 is CASSEQRGTGELFF. DNA for the CDR3: TGTGCCAGCAGTGAACAAAGGGGCACCGGGGAGCTGTTTTTT. This chain connects TRBV2 to TRBJ2-2; D might be TRBD1 (5 bases). Germline CDR1 reads SNHLY; CDR2 reads FYNNEI. The V gene lost 2 bases and the J gene lost 4 bases, with 8 bases spanning the gap. CDR3 length equals 14 residues.